One and the same sample provided the 11 T cell receptor beta chains below, sequenced in a study of shared clonotypes between healthy human individuals. The table came from immunoSEQ multiplex PCR; TCRdb's copy has only in-frame clones and leaves some out. The sample records around 550,000 clones, 90% to 96% being singletons. The sequenced sample was naive CD4+ T cells sorted from blood. Sample subset: CD45RA+ positively selected. The receptor set was obtained from a woman under 40 in good health.

CDR3 sequence: CASRGIGVNTEAFF. The CDR3 DNA reads TGTGCCAGCAGAGGAATAGGTGTGAACACTGAAGCTTTCTTT. The chain uses TRBV5-3 and TRBJ1-1; D is unresolved. TRBV5-3 is an ORF; its function is uncertain. Trimming shortened V by 8 bases and J by 0 bases, and 14 bases separated the two germline ends. The CDR3 extends over 14 amino acids.

The J gene is TRBJ2-3, the V gene TRBV18, with D perhaps assigned TRBD1 or TRBD2 (5 bases each). V dropped 4 bases and J dropped 4 bases, with 12 bases sitting between them. CDR3 length equals 14 residues. The germline CDR1 and CDR2 sequences are KGHSH and LQKENI. The CDR3 coding sequence is TGTGCCAGCTCACATGGAAGGGACGCAGATACGCAGTATTTT. This sequence encodes CASSHGRDADTQYF.

The chain employs TRBV7-8 and TRBJ1-5; 7 nucleotides line up with TRBD1. V lost 0 bases, J lost 5 bases, and 4 bases stayed unmatched. The CDR3 covers 15 residues. Germline V gene lookup returns CDR1 SGHVS and CDR2 FQNEAQ. The CDR3 loop is CASSLAGTEYQPQHF. The CDR3 DNA is TGTGCCAGCAGCTTAGCCGGGACAGAGTATCAGCCCCAGCATTTT.

This clone has just one count. V is TRBV27 and J is TRBJ2-4, with D possibly TRBD2 on 5 matching bases. The CDR3 consists of 17 residues. The V and J ends lost 5 bases and 3 bases respectively, with 20 bases between them. The germline V gene encodes CDR1 MNHEY and CDR2 SMNVEV (reference sequence). The CDR3 DNA sequence: TGTGCCAGCAGTCGCGGGCGGACTCCTGAGGTCAAAAACATTCAGTACTTC. Protein: CASSRGRTPEVKNIQYF.

The chain has TRBV7-9 and TRBJ2-3; TRBD2 is a possible D gene (6 bases). The V and J ends lost 5 bases and 0 bases respectively, with 9 bases between them. Germline V gives CDR1 SEHNR, CDR2 FQNEAQ (reference sequence). The length of the CDR3 is 14 residues. For the CDR3, the DNA is TGTGCCAGCAGCCGGGACTCTAGCACAGATACGCAGTATTTT. It is translated as CASSRDSSTDTQYF.

This chain uses TRBV11-2 with TRBJ2-5; 9 bases fit TRBD2. The J call could be wrong; TRBJ2-7 is a better fit for the DNA end. Germline CDR1 and CDR2: SGHAT and FQNNGV. The CDR3 length is 17 residues. CDR3 protein: CASSRTIPSGKIYEQYF. Here the CDR3 DNA reads TGTGCCAGCAGCCGCACCATTCCTAGCGGGAAGATCTACGAGCAGTACTTC.

The chain links TRBV9 to TRBJ1-2; D might be TRBD1 (5 bases). V was trimmed by 4 bases and J by 4 bases, leaving 20 bases between them. This CDR3 contains 16 residues. Germline V gives CDR1 SGDLS, CDR2 YYNGEE. The CDR3 sequence is CASSLKSGARSYGYTF. The CDR3 region has the DNA TGTGCCAGCAGCCTCAAAAGCGGGGCTAGGAGCTATGGCTACACCTTC. Variable domain in full (rest from reference TRBV9 and TRBJ1-2): DSGVTQTPKHLITATGQRVTLRCSPRSGDLSVYWYQQSLDQGLQFLIQYYNGEERAKGNILERFSAQQFPDLHSELNLSSLELGDSALYFCASSLKSGARSYGYTFGSGTRLTVV.

CDR3 in amino acids: CATDGGASANEQFF. CDR3 DNA: TGTGCCACTGATGGAGGGGCCTCTGCCAATGAGCAGTTCTTC. V and J are TRBV28 and TRBJ2-1, with D possibly being TRBD2 (6 bases). This CDR3 spans 14 amino acids. Germline assignment: CDR1 MDHEN and CDR2 SYDVKM. V dropped 10 bases and J dropped 6 bases, with 19 bases sitting between them. Full variable domain (outside the CDR3, taken from reference TRBV28 and TRBJ2-1): DVKVTQSSRYLVKRTGEKVFLECVQDMDHENMFWYRQDPGLGLRLIYFSYDVKMKEKGDIPEGYSVSREKKERFSLILESASTNQTSMYLCATDGGASANEQFFGPGTRLTVL.

V gene TRBV5-1 combines with J gene TRBJ2-1, with 13 bases identical to TRBD2. With 1 base clipped from V and 1 base from J, the junction kept 11 bases outside the gene matches. Germline values: CDR1 SGHRS, CDR2 YFSETQ. The CDR3 sequence is 20 residues long. The DNA of the CDR3 is TGCGCCAGCAGCTTGAAGGCCCGGACTAGCGGGAGTTCGTCCTACAATGAGCAGTTCTTC. Its translation is CASSLKARTSGSSSYNEQFF.

The gene calls are TRBV6-1 and TRBJ2-7; 7 nucleotides agree with TRBD1. V lost 3 bases, J lost 0 bases, and 5 bases stayed unmatched. Germline CDR1 MNHNS, CDR2 SASEGT. The CDR3 runs 15 residues. This CDR3 reads CASSEGQKSSYEQYF. Here the CDR3 DNA reads TGTGCCAGCAGTGAGGGACAGAAGAGCTCCTACGAGCAGTACTTC.

This chain links TRBV11-2 with TRBJ2-7; D is unclear. This CDR3 contains 15 residues. CDR1 and CDR2 (germline): SGHAT, FQNNGV. V lost 1 base and J lost 2, with 12 bases in between. The DNA of the CDR3 is TGTGCCAGCAGCTTAGGGAACGTGAAACCCTACGAGCAGTACTTC. It yields the protein CASSLGNVKPYEQYF.